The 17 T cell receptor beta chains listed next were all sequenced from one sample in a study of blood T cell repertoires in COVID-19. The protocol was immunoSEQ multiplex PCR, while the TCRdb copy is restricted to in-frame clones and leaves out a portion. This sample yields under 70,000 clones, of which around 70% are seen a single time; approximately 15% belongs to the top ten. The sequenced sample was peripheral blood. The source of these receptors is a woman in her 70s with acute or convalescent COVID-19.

CDR3 coding DNA: TGTGCCAGCAGCCCCTTGGCCCACGAGCAGTACGTC. Its protein is CASSPLAHEQYV. The chain carries TRBV7-8 and TRBJ2-7; D is unresolved. Per germline, CDR1 SGHVS and CDR2 FQNEAQ. V lost 5 bases and J 5 bases, leaving 10 bases between the germline ends. The CDR3 totals 12 residues.

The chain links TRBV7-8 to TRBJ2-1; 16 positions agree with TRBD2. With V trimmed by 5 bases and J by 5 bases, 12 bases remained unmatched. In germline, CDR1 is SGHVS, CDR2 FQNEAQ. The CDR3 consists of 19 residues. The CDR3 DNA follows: TGTGCCAGCAGCCTAAGAGGGACTAGCGGGGGGGCGAAGAACAATGAGCAGTTCTTC. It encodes CASSLRGTSGGAKNNEQFF.

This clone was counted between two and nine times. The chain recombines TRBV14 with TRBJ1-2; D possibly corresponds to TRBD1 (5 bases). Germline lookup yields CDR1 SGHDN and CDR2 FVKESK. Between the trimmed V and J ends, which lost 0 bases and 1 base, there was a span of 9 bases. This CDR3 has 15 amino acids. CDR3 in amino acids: CASSQDIGHNYGYTF. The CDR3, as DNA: TGTGCCAGCAGCCAAGATATAGGACATAACTATGGCTACACCTTC. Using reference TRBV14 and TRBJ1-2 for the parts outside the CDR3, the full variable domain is EAGVTQFPSHSVIEKGQTVTLRCDPISGHDNLYWYRRVMGKEIKFLLHFVKESKQDESGMPNNRFLAERTGGTYSTLKVQPAELEDSGVYFCASSQDIGHNYGYTFGSGTRLTVV.

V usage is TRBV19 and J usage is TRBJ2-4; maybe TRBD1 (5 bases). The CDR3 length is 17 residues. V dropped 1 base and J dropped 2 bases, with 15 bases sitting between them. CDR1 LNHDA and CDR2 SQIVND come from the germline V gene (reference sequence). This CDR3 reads CASSIALSQGTKNIQYF. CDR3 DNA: TGTGCCAGTAGTATAGCCCTCTCGCAGGGAACCAAAAACATTCAGTACTTC.

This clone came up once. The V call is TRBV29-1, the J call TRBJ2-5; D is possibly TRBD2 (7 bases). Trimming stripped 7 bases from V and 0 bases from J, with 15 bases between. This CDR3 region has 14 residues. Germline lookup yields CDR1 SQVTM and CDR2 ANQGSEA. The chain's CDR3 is CSAGGHGYQETQYF. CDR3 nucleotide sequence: TGCAGCGCCGGGGGGCACGGGTACCAAGAGACCCAGTACTTC.

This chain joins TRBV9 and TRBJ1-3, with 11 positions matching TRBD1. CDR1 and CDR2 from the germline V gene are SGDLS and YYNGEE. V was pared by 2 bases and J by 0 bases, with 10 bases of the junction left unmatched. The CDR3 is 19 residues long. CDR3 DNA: TGTGCCAGCAGCGTGAGGGACAGGGGGTTGTCGAGCTCTGGAAACACCATATATTTT. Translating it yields CASSVRDRGLSSSGNTIYF. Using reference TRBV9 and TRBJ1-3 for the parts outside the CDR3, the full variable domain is DSGVTQTPKHLITATGQRVTLRCSPRSGDLSVYWYQQSLDQGLQFLIQYYNGEERAKGNILERFSAQQFPDLHSELNLSSLELGDSALYFCASSVRDRGLSSSGNTIYFGEGSWLTVV.

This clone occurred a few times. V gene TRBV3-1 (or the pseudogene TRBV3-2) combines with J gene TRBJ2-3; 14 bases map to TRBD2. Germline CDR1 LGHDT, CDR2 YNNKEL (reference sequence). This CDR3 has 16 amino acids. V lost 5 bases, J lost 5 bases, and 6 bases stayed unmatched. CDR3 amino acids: CASSWTSGGPGDTQYF. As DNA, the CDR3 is TGTGCCAGCAGCTGGACTAGCGGGGGGCCCGGAGATACGCAGTATTTT.

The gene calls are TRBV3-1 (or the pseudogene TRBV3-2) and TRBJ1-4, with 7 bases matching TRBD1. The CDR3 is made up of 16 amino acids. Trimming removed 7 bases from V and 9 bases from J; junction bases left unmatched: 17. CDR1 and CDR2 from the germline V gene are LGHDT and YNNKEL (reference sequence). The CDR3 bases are TGTGCCAGCACCAAAGGGGACGCAGGGGGTCACAAAAAACTGTTTTTT. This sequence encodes CASTKGDAGGHKKLFF.

The CDR3 DNA reads as TGTGCCAGCAGCTCCTGGACAGGGAGATTAGGGAAGGAGGACGAGCAGTACTTC. Translation: CASSSWTGRLGKEDEQYF. This chain connects TRBV9 to TRBJ2-7, with 8 bases identical to TRBD1. Trimming removed 4 bases from V and 5 bases from J; junction bases left unmatched: 20. Germline V gene sequence: CDR1 SGDLS, CDR2 YYNGEE. The CDR3 totals 18 residues.

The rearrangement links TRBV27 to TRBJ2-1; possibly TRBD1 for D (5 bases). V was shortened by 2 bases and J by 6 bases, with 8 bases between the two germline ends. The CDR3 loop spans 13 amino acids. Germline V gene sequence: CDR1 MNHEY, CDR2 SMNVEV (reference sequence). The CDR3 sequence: CASSLGQGNEQFF. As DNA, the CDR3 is TGTGCCAGCAGTTTAGGGCAGGGCAATGAGCAGTTCTTC.

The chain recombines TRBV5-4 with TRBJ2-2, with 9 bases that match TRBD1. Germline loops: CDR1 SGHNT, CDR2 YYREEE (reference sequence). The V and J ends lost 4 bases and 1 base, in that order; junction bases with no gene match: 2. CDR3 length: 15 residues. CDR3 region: CASSTGQGNTGELFF. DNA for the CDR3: TGTGCCAGCAGCACGGGACAGGGGAACACCGGGGAGCTGTTTTTT.

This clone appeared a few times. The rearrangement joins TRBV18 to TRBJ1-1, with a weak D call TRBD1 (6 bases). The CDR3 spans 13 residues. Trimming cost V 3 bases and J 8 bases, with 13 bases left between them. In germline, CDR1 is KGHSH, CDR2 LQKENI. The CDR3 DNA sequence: TGTGCCAGCTCACCTAGGGACACCCGAGAAGCTTTCTTT. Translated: CASSPRDTREAFF. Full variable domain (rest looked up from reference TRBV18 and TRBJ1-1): NAGVMQNPRHLVRRRGQEARLRCSPMKGHSHVYWYRQLPEEGLKFMVYLQKENIIDESGMPKERFSAEFPKEGPSILRIQQVVRGDSAAYFCASSPRDTREAFFGQGTRLTVV.

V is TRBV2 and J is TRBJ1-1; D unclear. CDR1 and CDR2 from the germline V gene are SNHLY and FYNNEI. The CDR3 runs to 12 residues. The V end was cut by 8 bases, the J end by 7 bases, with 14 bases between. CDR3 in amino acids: CASLIVAFEAFF. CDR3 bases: TGTGCCAGCCTTATTGTAGCGTTTGAAGCTTTCTTT. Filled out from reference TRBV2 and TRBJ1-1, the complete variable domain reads EPEVTQTPSHQVTQMGQEVILRCVPISNHLYFYWYRQILGQKVEFLVSFYNNEISEKSEIFDDQFSVERPDGSNFTLKIRSTKLEDSAMYFCASLIVAFEAFFGQGTRLTVV.

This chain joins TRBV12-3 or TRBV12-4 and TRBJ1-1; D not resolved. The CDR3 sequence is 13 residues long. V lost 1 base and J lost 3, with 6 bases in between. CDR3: CASSLDSDTEAFF. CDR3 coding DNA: TGTGCCAGCAGTTTAGATTCTGACACTGAAGCTTTCTTT.

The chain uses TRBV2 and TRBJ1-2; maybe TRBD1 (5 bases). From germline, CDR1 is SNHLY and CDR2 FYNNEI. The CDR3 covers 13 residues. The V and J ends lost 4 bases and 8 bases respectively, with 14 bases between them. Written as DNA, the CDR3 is TGTGCCAGCAGTGTAAGTCAGGGCCTAGGCTACACCTTC. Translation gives CASSVSQGLGYTF.

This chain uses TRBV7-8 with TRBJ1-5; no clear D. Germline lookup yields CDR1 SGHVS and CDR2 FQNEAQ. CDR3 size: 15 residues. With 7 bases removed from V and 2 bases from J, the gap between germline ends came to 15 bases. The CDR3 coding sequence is TGTGCCAGCAACCCCGAAGCCCGGGGCAATCAGCCCCAGCATTTT. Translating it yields CASNPEARGNQPQHF.

In nucleotides, the CDR3 is TGTGCCAGCTTTTGGGGTGGTGGCGGGGGGGACTACGAGCAGTACGTC. This codes for CASFWGGGGGDYEQYV. The chain employs TRBV21-1 and TRBJ2-7; TRBD2, as called in the table, went unchecked against the DNA. TRBV21-1 is given as a pseudogene. This CDR3 has 16 amino acids.